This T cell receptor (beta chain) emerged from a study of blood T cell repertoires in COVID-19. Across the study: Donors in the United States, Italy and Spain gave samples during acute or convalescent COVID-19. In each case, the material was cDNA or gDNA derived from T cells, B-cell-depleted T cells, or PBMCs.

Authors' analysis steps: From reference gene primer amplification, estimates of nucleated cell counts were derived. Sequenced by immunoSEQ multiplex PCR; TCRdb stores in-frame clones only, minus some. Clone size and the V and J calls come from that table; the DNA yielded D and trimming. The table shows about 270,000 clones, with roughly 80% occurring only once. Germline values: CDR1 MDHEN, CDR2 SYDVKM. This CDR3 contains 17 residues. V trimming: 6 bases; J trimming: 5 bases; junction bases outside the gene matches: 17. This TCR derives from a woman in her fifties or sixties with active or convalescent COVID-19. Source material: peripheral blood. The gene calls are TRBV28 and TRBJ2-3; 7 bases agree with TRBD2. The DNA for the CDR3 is TGTGCCAGCAGCAACCCCCGGGGAAGCGGGATTGGAGATACGCAGTATTTT. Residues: CASSNPRGSGIGDTQYF.